The following is a T cell receptor (beta chain) sequence with its context. The antigen is not known. The data are from a study of cytomegalovirus exposure and HLA in healthy donors. About the study: An early data release held tens of millions of unique TCRs from HLA-typed donors. Study-wide results and caveats: High sensitivity and specificity were reportedly achieved when the classifier diagnosed cytomegalovirus status. A prior analysis recorded that most TCR beta V segments were productive about 90% or about 30% of the time. As a later analysis showed, a missense DCLRE1C variant was linked to trimming of TCR beta V- and J-genes.

PCR was performed using 60 Vbeta and 13 Jbeta primers. The table came from immunoSEQ multiplex PCR; TCRdb's copy has only in-frame clones and leaves some out. The sample includes under 200,000 clones, about 76% of them seen just once. The source of this sequence is a male donor in good health and CMV-seropositive. Sequenced: PBMCs.

CDR3 nucleotide sequence: TGTGCCAGTAGTATACACCCCACCGGGGGACCTTACAATGAGCAGTTCTTC. Protein: CASSIHPTGGPYNEQFF. The chain uses TRBV19 and TRBJ2-1; a possible D gene is TRBD2 (6 bases). The germline V and J ends were trimmed by 2 bases and 4 bases, with 18 bases remaining between them. The germline CDR1 and CDR2 sequences are LNHDA and SQIVND (reference sequence). The CDR3 is 17 residues long.